A single sample is the source of the 22 T cell receptor beta chains below, sequenced in a study of beta chain features in type 1 diabetes. Study-wide findings and caveats: Among patients with Type 1 diabetes, TCRB CDR3s were moderately but significantly shorter in every one of the four CD4+ subsets.

No antigen is known for these receptors. Every isolated RNA sample was fully reverse transcribed, so sequencing captured expressed TCRB transcripts. Clones were read by immunoSEQ multiplex PCR, and TCRdb kept only the in-frame ones, dropping some. The table shows 250,000 or so clones, with roughly 14% occurring only once. Sequencing was done on a sample of naive CD4+ T cells from blood. These receptors originate from a man in his thirties or forties with type 1 diabetes.

In its sample, this clone was seen a few times. The chain employs TRBV11-2 and TRBJ2-4; D possibly corresponds to TRBD2 (6 bases). Trimming took 5 bases from V and 9 from J, leaving 20 bases between them. CDR3 length: 15 residues. From germline, CDR1 is SGHAT and CDR2 FQNNGV. CDR3 in amino acids: CASSPRTGEHGIQYF. CDR3 DNA sequence: TGTGCCAGCAGCCCGAGGACGGGAGAACACGGCATTCAGTACTTC.

The chain uses TRBV27 and TRBJ2-7, with 7 bases fitting TRBD1. The CDR3 has 14 residues. V was clipped by 3 bases and J by 6 bases; unmatched bases: 8. Germline V CDR1 and CDR2: MNHEY, SMNVEV (reference sequence). CDR3: CASSFVQGFGEQYF. For the CDR3, the DNA is TGTGCCAGCAGTTTCGTACAGGGGTTTGGCGAGCAGTACTTC.

This clone was seen more than once but under ten times. V usage is TRBV4-1 and J usage is TRBJ1-3; no firm D call. Trimming cost V 4 bases and J 0 bases, with 10 bases left between them. Germline V lookup: CDR1 MGHRA, CDR2 YSYEKL. This CDR3 spans 15 amino acids. For the CDR3, the DNA is TGCGCCAGCAGCCCCCTTTGGCTCTCTGGAAACACCATATATTTT. The encoded protein is CASSPLWLSGNTIYF.

The chain has TRBV19 and TRBJ1-5; no definite D call. Trimming stripped 8 bases from V and 0 bases from J, with 14 bases between. The CDR3 has 15 amino acids. Germline V CDR1 and CDR2: LNHDA, SQIVND (reference sequence). CDR3 DNA: TGTGCCAGTTCTACCTACAGCTATAGCAATCAGCCCCAGCATTTT. Translated: CASSTYSYSNQPQHF.

The chain uses TRBV5-1 and TRBJ2-5; D gene ambiguous. V was trimmed by 1 base and J by 3 bases, leaving 13 bases between them. Germline CDR1 is SGHRS and CDR2 is YFSETQ. The CDR3 has 15 residues. Written as DNA, the CDR3 is TGCGCCAGCAGCTTGAGTCGGTCGATTAAAGAGACCCAGTACTTC. Its translation: CASSLSRSIKETQYF.

This CDR3 is CASSGQGPYEQYF. The CDR3 nucleotides are TGCGCCAGCAGCGGGCAGGGGCCATACGAGCAGTACTTC. The J gene is TRBJ2-7, the V gene TRBV5-1; perhaps TRBD1 as D (6 bases). This CDR3 spans 13 amino acids. Trimming removed 4 bases from V and 4 bases from J, with 12 bases in between. Germline V gene sequence: CDR1 SGHRS, CDR2 YFSETQ.

Turning to this clone: The junction and the germline gene differ at one end; a read error may be behind it. The V and J genes are TRBV6-6 and TRBJ2-7, with D possibly matching TRBD2 (6 bases). The length of the CDR3 is 14 residues. Germline assignment: CDR1 MNHNY and CDR2 SVGAGI (reference sequence). CDR3 sequence (DNA): TGTGCCAGCCGTTACGGAGGGGATCTCTACGAGCAGTACTTC. This encodes CASRYGGDLYEQYF.

This clone was observed a handful of times. This chain connects TRBV7-9 to TRBJ2-2; 8 bases match TRBD2. V lost 5 bases and J lost 3; bases outside the gene matches: 11. The CDR3 runs to 17 residues. Germline V gives CDR1 SEHNR, CDR2 FQNEAQ (reference sequence). This chain's CDR3 is CASSPRPGGVYTGELFF. The CDR3 bases are TGTGCCAGCAGCCCCCGACCGGGGGGGGTGTACACCGGGGAGCTGTTTTTT.

This clone was observed a few times. The chain's CDR3 is CASRDPGGSDTQYF. For the CDR3, the DNA is TGCGCCAGCAGAGACCCGGGAGGGTCAGATACGCAGTATTTT. The rearrangement links TRBV5-1 to TRBJ2-3, with 8 bases fitting TRBD2. This CDR3 comprises 14 residues. V was clipped by 5 bases and J by 4 bases; unmatched bases: 6. CDR1 SGHRS and CDR2 YFSETQ come from the germline V gene.

The chain couples TRBV7-9 to TRBJ2-7; 7 nucleotides align to TRBD2. From germline, CDR1 is SEHNR and CDR2 FQNEAQ (reference sequence). The CDR3 extends over 15 amino acids. V shed 4 bases and J 4 bases; nucleotides not matched to a gene: 10. The CDR3 region is CASSSRGLQLYEQYF. CDR3 bases: TGTGCCAGCAGCTCCCGGGGACTACAACTTTACGAGCAGTACTTC.

This clone was picked up a small number of times. This chain links TRBV7-9 with TRBJ1-1; D ambiguous. CDR3 length: 12 residues. V was cut by 5 bases and J by 4 bases, with 8 bases left in between. The germline gives CDR1 SEHNR, CDR2 FQNEAQ (reference sequence). CDR3 protein: CASSPFSTEAFF. DNA for the CDR3: TGTGCCAGCAGCCCCTTCTCCACTGAAGCTTTCTTT.

This clone appeared a few times. This rearrangement joins TRBV29-1 to TRBJ2-5; D is unclear. Trimming took off 5 bases at V and 0 bases at J, with 7 bases between the two ends. The CDR3 runs to 12 residues. From germline, CDR1 is SQVTM and CDR2 ANQGSEA. The chain's CDR3 is CSVSVDQETQYF. The CDR3 nucleotides are TGCAGCGTTTCAGTGGACCAAGAGACCCAGTACTTC.

This clone has more than one count but fewer than ten. CDR3 sequence (DNA): TGTGCCTCTAAGGGGGAACAGGGGCGATATTCACCCCTCCACTTT. As protein: CASKGEQGRYSPLHF. This chain connects TRBV30 to TRBJ1-6, with 7 bases matching TRBD1. CDR3 size: 15 residues. The germline gives CDR1 GTSNPN, CDR2 SVGIG (reference sequence). V lost 7 bases, J lost 8 bases, and 14 bases stayed unmatched.

In its sample, this clone was seen a few times. The chain couples TRBV2 to TRBJ2-3; D is possibly TRBD1 (6 bases). The CDR3 runs to 14 residues. Germline V gene sequence: CDR1 SNHLY, CDR2 FYNNEI. Trimming pared 8 bases from V and 4 bases from J, leaving 16 bases between. CDR3 sequence: CASVEQGVPDTQYF. The CDR3 DNA sequence: TGTGCCAGCGTTGAACAGGGAGTCCCAGATACGCAGTATTTT.

V is TRBV5-6 and J is TRBJ2-7; TRBD2 matches at 11 bases. Germline loops: CDR1 SGHDT, CDR2 YYEEEE. The CDR3 totals 16 residues. With V trimmed by 3 bases and J by 3 bases, 8 bases remained unmatched. The CDR3: CASSSGLADLLYEQYF. CDR3 bases: TGTGCCAGCAGCTCGGGACTAGCGGATCTCCTCTACGAGCAGTACTTC.

This clone was found a few times. The same CDR3 can be traced to other DNA sequences in this sample. The chain employs TRBV18 and TRBJ2-3; a weak D match, TRBD1 (6 bases). The germline gives CDR1 KGHSH, CDR2 LQKENI. This CDR3 has 15 amino acids. The V end was cut by 3 bases, the J end by 0 bases, with 10 bases between. Here the CDR3 DNA reads TGTGCCAGCTCACCGGCAGGGGCTAGCACAGATACGCAGTATTTT. Protein product: CASSPAGASTDTQYF.

This clone came up a few times. The chain links TRBV15 to TRBJ2-3, with 9 bases fitting TRBD2. In germline, CDR1 is LNHNV, CDR2 YYDKDF (reference sequence). The CDR3 consists of 17 residues. V was clipped by 2 bases and J by 4 bases; unmatched bases: 10. CDR3 sequence: CATSRSHSGSGADTQYF. CDR3 coding DNA: TGTGCCACCAGCAGATCCCATAGCGGGAGTGGGGCAGATACGCAGTATTTT.

The table lists this clone with a few counts. The genes are TRBV10-2 and TRBJ2-1; 15 bases map to TRBD2. The V gene end was trimmed by 7 bases and the J gene end by 7 bases; junction bases not matched to a gene: 5. This CDR3 is built from 15 residues. In germline, CDR1 is WSHSY, CDR2 SAAADI. Here the CDR3 DNA reads TGCGCCAGCACCGGGACTAGCGGGGGGCCGAATGAGCAGTTCTTC. Its translation is CASTGTSGGPNEQFF.

This clone was seen a handful of times. The rearrangement uses TRBV5-1 and TRBJ2-3; weak D call: TRBD2 (5 bases). The germline V and J ends were trimmed by 4 bases and 5 bases, with 11 bases remaining between them. Germline V gives CDR1 SGHRS, CDR2 YFSETQ. This CDR3 contains 13 residues. The CDR3 region has the DNA TGCGCCAGCAGCAGTCCACGGGGAGATACGCAGTATTTT. Amino acid sequence: CASSSPRGDTQYF.

As to this clone: The DNA is omitted, as the CDR3 cannot be located on it reliably, and the CDR3 follows TCRdb's listing. The chain combines TRBV2 with TRBJ2-2; TRBD2, the table's D call, lacks a check against the DNA. Germline V lookup: CDR1 SNHLY, CDR2 FYNNEI. Counting both end residues, the CDR3 totals 15 amino acids. Here the CDR3 reads CASSSSGLNTGELFF.

This chain links TRBV6-6 with TRBJ2-1, with D perhaps matching TRBD2 (7 bases). Trimming cost V 7 bases and J 0 bases, with 13 bases left between them. CDR1 and CDR2 from the germline V gene are MNHNY and SVGAGI (reference sequence). The CDR3 has 15 residues. The CDR3, as DNA: TGTGCCAGCAAAGGGCGGGGGCACTCCTACAATGAGCAGTTCTTC. It translates to CASKGRGHSYNEQFF.

Only a few counts were recorded for this clone. This rearrangement joins TRBV28 to TRBJ2-7; the match to TRBD1 covers 7 bases. Per the germline V gene, CDR1 is MDHEN and CDR2 is SYDVKM. This CDR3 comprises 13 residues. The V gene end was trimmed by 7 bases and the J gene end by 1 base; junction bases not matched to a gene: 4. DNA of the CDR3: TGTGCCAGCACCTTGGGACAGTCCTACGAGCAGTACTTC. This translates into CASTLGQSYEQYF.